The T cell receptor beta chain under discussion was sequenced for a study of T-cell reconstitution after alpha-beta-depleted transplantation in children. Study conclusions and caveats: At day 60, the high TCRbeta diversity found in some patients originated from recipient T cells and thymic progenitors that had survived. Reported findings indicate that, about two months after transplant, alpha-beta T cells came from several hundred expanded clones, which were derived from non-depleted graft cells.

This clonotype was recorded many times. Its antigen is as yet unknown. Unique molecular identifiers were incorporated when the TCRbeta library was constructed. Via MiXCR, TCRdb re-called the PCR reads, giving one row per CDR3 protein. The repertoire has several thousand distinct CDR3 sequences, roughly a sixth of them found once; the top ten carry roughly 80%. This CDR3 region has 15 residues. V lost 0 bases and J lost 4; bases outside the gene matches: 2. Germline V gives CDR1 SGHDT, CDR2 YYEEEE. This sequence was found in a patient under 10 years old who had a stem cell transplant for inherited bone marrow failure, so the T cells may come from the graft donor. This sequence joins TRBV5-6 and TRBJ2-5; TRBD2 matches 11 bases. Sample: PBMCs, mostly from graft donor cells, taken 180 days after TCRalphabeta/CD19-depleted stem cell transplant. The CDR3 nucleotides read TGTGCCAGCAGCTTGGTAGCGGGAGGGAGAGAGACCCAGTACTTC. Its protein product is CASSLVAGGRETQYF.